The 25 T cell receptor beta chains presented below share a single source sample, sequenced in a study of cytomegalovirus exposure and HLA in healthy donors. With 60 Vbeta and 13 Jbeta primers, the PCR was carried out. Only in-frame clones appear in the TCRdb table, and some are missing; sequencing was by immunoSEQ multiplex PCR. Of under 150,000 clones in the sample, 67% were seen once. Sequencing was done on a sample of PBMCs. These TCRs come from a man younger than 35 in good health and CMV-seropositive.

The rearrangement joins TRBV6-1 to TRBJ1-1, with D possibly matching TRBD1 (6 bases). V lost 4 bases, J lost 4 bases, and 16 bases lay in between. This CDR3 is 15 amino acids long. In germline, CDR1 is MNHNS, CDR2 SASEGT. CDR3 loop: CASSVPNRVGTEAFF. DNA for the CDR3: TGTGCCAGCAGTGTCCCGAACAGGGTTGGCACTGAAGCTTTCTTT.

This clone has a handful of counts. This chain uses TRBV7-3 with TRBJ1-6, with 9 bases fitting TRBD1. CDR3 length equals 15 residues. Germline V gene sequence: CDR1 SGHTA, CDR2 FQGTGA. V trimming: 10 bases; J trimming: 8 bases; junction bases outside the gene matches: 12. The DNA of the CDR3 is TGTGCCAAACGACAGGGGGACATGGATTATTCACCCCTCCACTTT. Translated: CAKRQGDMDYSPLHF.

V and J are TRBV7-2 and TRBJ2-1, with 10 positions matching TRBD2. CDR3 length: 16 residues. The J segment lost 7 bases and the V segment lost 1 base, leaving 7 bases of the junction unmatched. Germline CDR1 and CDR2: SGHTA and FQGNSA. The CDR3 bases are TGTGCCAGCAGCTTAGGTTCAGCGGGGGGGCAGAATGAGCAGTTCTTC. Translated, it gives CASSLGSAGGQNEQFF.

This chain uses TRBV5-6 with TRBJ1-6; possibly TRBD1 for D (5 bases). Deletions cut 1 base from V and 10 bases from J, with 18 bases between. This CDR3 has 16 amino acids. In germline, CDR1 is SGHDT, CDR2 YYEEEE. The CDR3 DNA sequence: TGTGCCAGCAGCTTGTGGCAGGGAGGGAGATTATCACCCCTCCACTTT. Residues: CASSLWQGGRLSPLHF.

This chain links TRBV2 with TRBJ1-5; D remains unclear. There are 16 residues in the CDR3. Germline V gives CDR1 SNHLY, CDR2 FYNNEI. V dropped 8 bases and J dropped 2 bases, with 19 bases sitting between them. In DNA, the CDR3 is TGTGCCAGCGGCGATCAGGTGTCTATCGGCAATCAGCCCCAGCATTTT. Translation gives CASGDQVSIGNQPQHF.

The chain joins TRBV6-5 to TRBJ1-1; D unclear. The CDR3 is 15 residues long. Germline CDR1 reads MNHEY; CDR2 reads SVGAGI. Trimming left V 0 bases short and J 0 bases short, with 8 bases between. CDR3 bases: TGTGCCAGCAGTTACTCGTCAGTTATGAACACTGAAGCTTTCTTT. Its protein product is CASSYSSVMNTEAFF.

V gene TRBV11-3 combines with J gene TRBJ2-7, with 9 nucleotides matching TRBD1. Germline V gene data show CDR1 as SGHNT and CDR2 as YENEEA. This CDR3 contains 17 residues. The trim removed 1 base at V and 3 bases at J, leaving 10 bases unmatched. The CDR3 region is CASSLVAGTGLNYEQYF. The CDR3 DNA sequence: TGTGCCAGCAGCTTAGTCGCCGGGACAGGGCTTAACTACGAGCAGTACTTC.

The V call is TRBV23-1, the J call TRBJ2-2, with TRBD1 identical over 9 bases. TRBV23-1 carries the ORF label, with uncertain function. The trim removed 0 bases at V and 5 bases at J, leaving 4 bases unmatched. The CDR3 has 16 amino acids. As DNA, the CDR3 is TGCGCCAGCAGTCAATCACAGGGGGCGGGGACCGGGGAGCTGTTTTTT. Encoded protein: CASSQSQGAGTGELFF.

Details on this clone: A much larger clone is a single base away; this may be a read error. The V and J genes are TRBV9 and TRBJ1-2, with D perhaps matching TRBD1 (6 bases). Trimming removed 0 bases from V and 8 bases from J, with 20 bases in between. The CDR3 runs to 16 residues. Germline V gene sequence: CDR1 SGDLS, CDR2 YYNGEE. CDR3 sequence: CASSVENGDRRGGYTF. The CDR3 bases are TGTGCCAGCAGCGTAGAGAATGGGGACCGCAGGGGAGGCTACACCTTC.

J is TRBJ2-7 and V is TRBV2; 7 nucleotides line up with TRBD1. The CDR3 is made up of 14 amino acids. V was pared by 4 bases and J by 9 bases, with 12 bases of the junction left unmatched. The germline V gene has CDR1 SNHLY and CDR2 FYNNEI. The CDR3 nucleotides read TGTGCCAGCAGTGGACGATTCGACAGGGCTCCGCAGTACGTC. Translated, it gives CASSGRFDRAPQYV.

The chain's CDR3 is CASSYQGQGAVNEQFF. The CDR3 DNA reads as TGTGCCAGCTCATATCAAGGACAGGGTGCCGTCAATGAGCAGTTCTTC. This chain connects TRBV18 to TRBJ2-1, with 8 positions matching TRBD1. CDR1 KGHSH and CDR2 LQKENI come from the germline V gene. CDR3 length equals 16 residues. Losses at the gene ends were 5 bases for V and 6 bases for J; bases not matched to a gene: 12. Full variable domain (remainder filled in from reference TRBV18 and TRBJ2-1): NAGVMQNPRHLVRRRGQEARLRCSPMKGHSHVYWYRQLPEEGLKFMVYLQKENIIDESGMPKERFSAEFPKEGPSILRIQQVVRGDSAAYFCASSYQGQGAVNEQFFGPGTRLTVL.

The gene calls are TRBV25-1 and TRBJ2-3, with 8 bases that match TRBD2. The CDR3 is 18 residues long. V lost 0 bases, J lost 5 bases, and 13 bases stayed unmatched. The germline CDR1 and CDR2 sequences are MGHDK and SYGVNS. CDR3: CASSEYPGRGGREDTQYF. Written as DNA, the CDR3 is TGTGCCAGCAGTGAATATCCGGGTCGGGGGGGCCGGGAAGATACGCAGTATTTT.

The chain carries TRBV6-5 and TRBJ1-5, with 9 bases lining up with TRBD1. CDR3 size: 15 residues. CDR1 is MNHEY, CDR2 SVGAGI, per germline. Trimming removed 5 bases from V and 3 bases from J; junction bases left unmatched: 5. The CDR3 bases are TGTGCCAGCAGTGGGGGACAGGGATACAATCAGCCCCAGCATTTT. Its protein product is CASSGGQGYNQPQHF.

The table lists this clone with a few counts. The rearrangement links TRBV5-1 to TRBJ1-6, with 9 bases matching TRBD1. This CDR3 spans 14 amino acids. Germline CDR1 and CDR2: SGHRS and YFSETQ. Trimming at V came to 4 bases and at J to 10 bases, leaving 6 bases not matched to a gene. Here the CDR3 DNA reads TGCGCCAGCAGCCGGGACAGGGATCGGTCACCCCTCCACTTT. Its translation is CASSRDRDRSPLHF.

The gene calls are TRBV6-4 and TRBJ1-6; a possible D gene is TRBD1 (5 bases). The CDR3 totals 15 residues. CDR1 and CDR2 (germline): MRHNA, SNTAGT. V gave up 6 bases and J gave up 7 bases, with 16 bases separating them. Here the CDR3 reads CASSLAGGGNSPLHF. The CDR3 bases are TGTGCCAGCAGCCTTGCGGGGGGTGGGAATTCACCCCTCCACTTT.

CDR3 amino acids: CASTRDRASDTQYF. The CDR3 DNA follows: TGTGCCAGCACTCGAGACAGGGCGAGTGATACGCAGTATTTT. The V call is TRBV6-1, the J call TRBJ2-3; 7 nucleotides agree with TRBD1. Germline CDR1 is MNHNS and CDR2 is SASEGT. This CDR3 comprises 14 residues. The junction had 10 bases not matched to a gene; V was cut back by 7 bases and J by 6 bases.

The V and J genes are TRBV29-1 and TRBJ1-5, with TRBD1 matching over 7 bases. The CDR3 contains 13 residues. V lost 5 bases and J lost 3; bases outside the gene matches: 4. CDR1 and CDR2 (germline): SQVTM, ANQGSEA. As DNA, the CDR3 is TGCAGCGTTCGGGACAGTAACAATCAGCCCCAGCATTTT. It encodes CSVRDSNNQPQHF.

The gene calls are TRBV7-2 and TRBJ1-2; 7 bases agree with TRBD1. Germline trimming cut 2 bases from V and 4 bases from J; bases unmatched to any gene: 13. CDR1 and CDR2 (germline): SGHTA, FQGNSA. This CDR3 has 17 residues. CDR3 nucleotides: TGTGCCAGCAGCTTATACAGGGGAACTAGGGTGGTCTATGGCTACACCTTC. Translated: CASSLYRGTRVVYGYTF.

The V call is TRBV7-9, the J call TRBJ1-1; TRBD1 aligns across 7 bases. The CDR3 contains 14 residues. Trimming removed 7 bases from V and 5 bases from J; junction bases left unmatched: 10. From germline, CDR1 is SEHNR and CDR2 FQNEAQ (reference sequence). This CDR3 is CASKLWTQGTEAFF. Written as DNA, the CDR3 is TGTGCCAGCAAGCTTTGGACACAGGGGACTGAAGCTTTCTTT.

V gene TRBV6-5 combines with J gene TRBJ1-5, with D possibly being TRBD1 (5 bases). Germline V gene data show CDR1 as MNHEY and CDR2 as SVGAGI. Trimming removed 11 bases at V and 2 bases at J, with 16 bases between. The CDR3 consists of 14 residues. The CDR3 loop is CAGGDPLGNQPQHF. CDR3 nucleotide sequence: TGTGCCGGAGGGGACCCCCTTGGCAATCAGCCCCAGCATTTT.

A few counts support this clone. The chain uses TRBV10-1 and TRBJ2-1; tentatively, D is TRBD2 (10 bases). Germline values: CDR1 WNHNN, CDR2 SYGVQD (reference sequence). The V gene lost 6 bases and the J gene lost 10 bases, with 25 bases spanning the gap. This CDR3 is 16 amino acids long. The CDR3 sequence is CASRRGQGTSGDEQFF. In DNA form, the CDR3 reads TGCGCCAGCAGACGGGGACAGGGAACTAGCGGGGACGAGCAGTTCTTC.

The chain has TRBV7-2 and TRBJ2-5, with TRBD1 matching 8 bases. Germline assignment: CDR1 SGHTA and CDR2 FQGNSA. V dropped 2 bases and J dropped 3; count of bases not matched to a gene: 8. This CDR3 has 16 amino acids. Written as DNA, the CDR3 is TGTGCCAGCAGCTTAACCGGTCGGGGACAGGAAGAGACCCAGTACTTC. Translating it yields CASSLTGRGQEETQYF.

The rearrangement joins TRBV28 to TRBJ1-5, with D uncertain. The length of the CDR3 is 14 residues. V dropped 8 bases and J dropped 3 bases, with 14 bases sitting between them. The germline gives CDR1 MDHEN, CDR2 SYDVKM. The CDR3 protein is CASVWAAFNQPQHF. In DNA, the CDR3 is TGTGCCAGCGTTTGGGCAGCCTTCAATCAGCCCCAGCATTTT.

The genes are TRBV5-6 and TRBJ2-3; TRBD2 matches 8 bases. Germline-derived CDR1 and CDR2 are SGHDT and YYEEEE. The CDR3 loop spans 17 amino acids. V shed 0 bases, J shed 3 bases, and the junction held 9 bases outside the gene matches. The CDR3 DNA reads TGTGCCAGCAGCTTGGCCGGAACTAGCGGTCGGACAGATACGCAGTATTTT. Encoded protein: CASSLAGTSGRTDTQYF.

This clone was observed a few times. The genes are TRBV18 and TRBJ1-1; D not resolved. The V gene's germline CDR1 is KGHSH and CDR2 LQKENI. Trimming removed 3 bases from V and 1 base from J, with 12 bases in between. CDR3 size: 15 residues. The CDR3 reads CASSPISERNTEAFF. CDR3 in DNA: TGTGCCAGCTCACCTATATCGGAGAGGAACACTGAAGCTTTCTTT. Looking up the rest from reference TRBV18 and TRBJ1-1 gives the full variable domain: NAGVMQNPRHLVRRRGQEARLRCSPMKGHSHVYWYRQLPEEGLKFMVYLQKENIIDESGMPKERFSAEFPKEGPSILRIQQVVRGDSAAYFCASSPISERNTEAFFGQGTRLTVV.